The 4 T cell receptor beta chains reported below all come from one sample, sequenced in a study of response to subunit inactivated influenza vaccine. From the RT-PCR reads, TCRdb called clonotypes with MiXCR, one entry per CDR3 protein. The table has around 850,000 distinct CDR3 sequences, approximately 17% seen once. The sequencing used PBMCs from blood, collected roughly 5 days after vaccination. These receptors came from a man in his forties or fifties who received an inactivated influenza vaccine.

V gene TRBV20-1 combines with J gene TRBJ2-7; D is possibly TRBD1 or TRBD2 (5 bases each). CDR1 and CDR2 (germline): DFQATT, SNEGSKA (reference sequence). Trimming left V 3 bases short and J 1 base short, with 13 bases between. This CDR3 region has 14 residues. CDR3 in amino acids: CSARSGTTSYEQYF. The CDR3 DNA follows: TGCAGTGCTAGGTCAGGGACCACTTCCTACGAGCAGTACTTC.

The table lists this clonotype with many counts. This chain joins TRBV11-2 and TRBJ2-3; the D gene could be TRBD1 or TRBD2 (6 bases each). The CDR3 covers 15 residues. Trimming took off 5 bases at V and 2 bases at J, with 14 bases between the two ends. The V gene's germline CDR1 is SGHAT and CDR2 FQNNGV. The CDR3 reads CASSLIGGNTDTQYF. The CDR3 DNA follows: TGTGCCAGCAGCCTCATCGGGGGCAACACAGATACGCAGTATTTT.

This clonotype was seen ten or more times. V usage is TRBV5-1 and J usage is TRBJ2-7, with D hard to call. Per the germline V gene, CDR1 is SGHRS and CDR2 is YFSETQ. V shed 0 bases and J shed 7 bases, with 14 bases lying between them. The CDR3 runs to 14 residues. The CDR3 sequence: CASSLAVGMGEQYF. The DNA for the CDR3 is TGCGCCAGCAGCTTGGCCGTAGGGATGGGTGAGCAGTACTTC.

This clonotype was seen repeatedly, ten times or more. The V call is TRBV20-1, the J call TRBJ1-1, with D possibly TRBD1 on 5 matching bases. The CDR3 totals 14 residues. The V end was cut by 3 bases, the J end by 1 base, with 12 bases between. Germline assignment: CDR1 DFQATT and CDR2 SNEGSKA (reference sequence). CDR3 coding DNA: TGCAGTGCTAGGGCTGGACACCCGAACACTGAAGCTTTCTTT. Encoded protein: CSARAGHPNTEAFF.